This T cell receptor (beta chain) emerged from a study of T cell responses to AZD1222 COVID-19 vaccine. Study overall: Timing groups of about 4 and about 12 weeks for second doses were pooled. Study observations and caveats: Spike regions recognized by vaccine-associated CD4 TCRs spanned the protein, led by 160-218 and 743-854.

Profiling relied on immunoSEQ multiplex PCR, and the TCRdb table lists in-frame clones only, not all of them. Of fewer than 120,000 clones detected, just under 95% appear once; the ten largest clones hold 7.8%. On this clone: Its antigen is unknown.

Looked up from germline, CDR1 is SGHAT and CDR2 is FQNNGV. The CDR3 loop spans 16 amino acids. Between the trimmed V and J ends, which lost 3 bases and 0 bases, there was a span of 9 bases. V usage is TRBV11-2 and J usage is TRBJ1-6, with D uncertain. This sequence was found in an adult in good health. Sequencing used peripheral blood, obtained on day 0 of AZD1222 vaccination. The CDR3 sequence: CASSLTYGSYNSPLHF. CDR3 nucleotide sequence: TGTGCCAGCAGCTTGACATATGGCTCCTATAATTCACCCCTCCACTTT.